A single sample gave rise to the 14 T cell receptor beta chains below, sequenced in a study of T cells in Graves' hyperthyroidism and ophthalmopathy. The CDR3 regions of TCR beta were amplified from RNA transcripts. In the first-round RT-PCR of the TCR CDR3, the HTBI primer set was used. TCRdb re-derived calls from the multiplex PCR reads in MiXCR, one entry per CDR3 protein. The sample carries some 250,000 distinct CDR3 sequences, roughly 15% recorded once. Material: blood. These TCRs come from a woman aged 45 to 65 with Graves' hyperthyroidism that later progressed to Graves' ophthalmopathy.

At least ten counts were recorded for this clonotype. The chain's CDR3 is CASSRQTPGTLYGYTF. In nucleotides, the CDR3 is TGCGCCAGCAGCCGTCAGACCCCCGGGACCCTCTATGGCTACACCTTC. The V gene is TRBV5-1, the J gene TRBJ1-2; D is perhaps TRBD1 (5 bases). Trimming took off 4 bases at V and 4 bases at J, with 20 bases between the two ends. The length of the CDR3 is 16 residues. Germline V gene sequence: CDR1 SGHRS, CDR2 YFSETQ.

Many counts were recorded for this clonotype. This sequence joins TRBV18 and TRBJ1-6; a possible D gene is TRBD1 (5 bases). V was pared by 2 bases and J by 13 bases, with 15 bases between. The CDR3 runs to 14 residues. The V gene's germline CDR1 is KGHSH and CDR2 LQKENI. Here the CDR3 reads CASSPARDSTPLHF. The CDR3 nucleotides are TGTGCCAGCTCACCAGCCAGGGACTCTACTCCCCTCCACTTT. The full variable domain, its missing parts supplied by reference TRBV18 and TRBJ1-6, is NAGVMQNPRHLVRRRGQEARLRCSPMKGHSHVYWYRQLPEEGLKFMVYLQKENIIDESGMPKERFSAEFPKEGPSILRIQQVVRGDSAAYFCASSPARDSTPLHFGNGTRLTVT.

In its sample, this clonotype was seen many times. The chain combines TRBV6-2 or TRBV6-3 with TRBJ2-3, with TRBD2 identical over 12 bases. The CDR3 totals 15 residues. Germline trimming cut 6 bases from V and 4 bases from J; bases unmatched to any gene: 5. Per the germline V gene, CDR1 is MNHEY and CDR2 is SVGEGT. The CDR3 nucleotides are TGTGCCAGCAGGGGGAGGACTAGCGGGGCAGATACGCAGTATTTT. This translates into CASRGRTSGADTQYF.

The rearrangement joins TRBV29-1 to TRBJ2-6, with no clear D. Germline CDR1 SQVTM, CDR2 ANQGSEA. V lost 2 bases and J 4 bases, leaving 9 bases between the germline ends. This CDR3 contains 14 residues. The CDR3 nucleotides are TGCAGCGTTGAAAAAGCGTCCGGGGCCAACGTCCTGACTTTC. Protein product: CSVEKASGANVLTF.

This clonotype was recorded many times. As DNA, the CDR3 is TGTGCCAGCAGTTCCCGCTCCTATGGCTACACCTTC. The encoded protein is CASSSRSYGYTF. The chain is built from TRBV28 and TRBJ1-2; D is unclear. Per the germline V gene, CDR1 is MDHEN and CDR2 is SYDVKM. The CDR3 runs 12 residues. Trimming took 4 bases from V and 4 from J, leaving 7 bases between them.

This clonotype was observed at least ten times. The chain has TRBV20-1 and TRBJ2-1, with 11 bases aligning to TRBD2. Germline CDR1 is DFQATT and CDR2 is SNEGSKA (reference sequence). J lost 6 bases, V lost 5 bases, and 6 bases had no gene match. There are 14 residues in the CDR3. Here the CDR3 DNA reads TGCAGTGCTTCCACTAGCGGGGGTTCCAATGAGCAGTTCTTC. Translated, it gives CSASTSGGSNEQFF.

This clonotype was found many times. The rearrangement joins TRBV24-1 to TRBJ2-1; TRBD2 aligns across 8 bases. Germline CDR1 and CDR2: KGHDR and SFDVKD. The trim removed 0 bases at V and 6 bases at J, leaving 9 bases unmatched. This CDR3 has 17 amino acids. In DNA form, the CDR3 reads TGTGCCACCAGTGATTTGACTTCAGCGGGAGCCCTCAATGAGCAGTTCTTC. Translating gives CATSDLTSAGALNEQFF.

This clonotype was recorded at least ten times. CDR3 loop: CASNRDYNTGELFF. CDR3 DNA sequence: TGTGCCAGCAACCGGGACTATAACACCGGGGAGCTGTTTTTT. The chain employs TRBV2 and TRBJ2-2, with 7 nucleotides matching TRBD2. Trimming removed 7 bases from V and 2 bases from J; junction bases left unmatched: 4. CDR3 length equals 14 residues. Germline V gene sequence: CDR1 SNHLY, CDR2 FYNNEI.

This clonotype came up many times. A much larger clone differs from this one at a single base, so this may be a read error. The chain uses TRBV11-2 and TRBJ2-5; 8 bases map to TRBD2. The CDR3 length is 15 residues. Per the germline V gene, CDR1 is SGHAT and CDR2 is FQNNGV. Trimming at V came to 4 bases and at J to 0 bases, leaving 4 bases not matched to a gene. DNA for the CDR3: TGTGCCAGCAGCTCTCTAGCGGGCCACCAAGAGACCCAGTACTTC. It specifies CASSSLAGHQETQYF.

This chain joins TRBV25-1 and TRBJ2-2; 7 bases are a match to TRBD1. CDR3 length equals 11 residues. Germline V gene data show CDR1 as MGHDK and CDR2 as SYGVNS. Unmatched junction bases numbered 5, after V lost 10 bases and J lost 9 bases. Here the CDR3 DNA reads TGTGCCACCGCACAGGGGAGGGAGCTGTTTTTT. It codes for CATAQGRELFF.

This clonotype was counted a few times. The chain has TRBV7-3 and TRBJ2-2; D might be TRBD1 (5 bases). The CDR3 extends over 14 amino acids. The germline V gene encodes CDR1 SGHTA and CDR2 FQGTGA. V dropped 1 base and J dropped 7 bases, with 10 bases sitting between them. The CDR3 DNA sequence: TGTGCCAGCAGCTTAAGCCCAGGGATCGGGGAGCTGTTTTTT. It specifies CASSLSPGIGELFF.

Many counts were recorded for this clonotype. This chain uses TRBV28 with TRBJ2-4; 9 bases line up with TRBD1. The germline CDR1 and CDR2 sequences are MDHEN and SYDVKM. This CDR3 contains 14 residues. The V and J ends lost 3 bases and 12 bases, in that order; junction bases with no gene match: 9. CDR3 nucleotide sequence: TGTGCCAGCAGTTTCCGCTGGGACAGGGTAGGTCAGTACTTC. This codes for CASSFRWDRVGQYF.

In its sample, this clonotype was seen many times. J is TRBJ2-7 and V is TRBV20-1, with 7 bases aligning to TRBD2. Germline CDR1 and CDR2: DFQATT and SNEGSKA (reference sequence). V shed 6 bases, J shed 5 bases, and the junction held 10 bases outside the gene matches. The CDR3 consists of 13 residues. CDR3 region: CSARSGGGHEQYF. CDR3 in DNA: TGCAGTGCCCGCTCCGGGGGAGGGCACGAGCAGTACTTC.

This clonotype has a count of ten or more. The chain couples TRBV2 to TRBJ2-6; possibly TRBD1 for D (6 bases). The germline gives CDR1 SNHLY, CDR2 FYNNEI. V shed 6 bases and J shed 0 bases, with 9 bases lying between them. This CDR3 has 15 residues. CDR3 in DNA: TGTGCCAGCAGAGGGGGTTACTCTGGGGCCAACGTCCTGACTTTC. Amino acids: CASRGGYSGANVLTF.